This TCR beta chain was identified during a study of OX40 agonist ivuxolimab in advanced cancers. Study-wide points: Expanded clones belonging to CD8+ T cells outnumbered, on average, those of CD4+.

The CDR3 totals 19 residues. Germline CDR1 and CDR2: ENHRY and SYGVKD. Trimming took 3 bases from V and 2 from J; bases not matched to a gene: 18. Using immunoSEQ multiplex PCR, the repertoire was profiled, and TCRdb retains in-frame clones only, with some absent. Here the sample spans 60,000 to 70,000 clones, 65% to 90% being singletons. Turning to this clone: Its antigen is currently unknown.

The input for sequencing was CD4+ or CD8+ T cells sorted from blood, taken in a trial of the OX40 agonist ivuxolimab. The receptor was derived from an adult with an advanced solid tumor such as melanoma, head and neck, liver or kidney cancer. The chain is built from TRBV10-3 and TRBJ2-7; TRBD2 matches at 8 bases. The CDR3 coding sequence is TGTGCCATCAGTGATTCAGGTATAGGCGGGGGGTCCGGGGCCTACGAGCAGTACTTC. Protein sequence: CAISDSGIGGGSGAYEQYF.